This T cell receptor beta chain was retrieved from a study of CD8+ T cells in alopecia areata. Following extraction, RNA underwent reverse transcription to cDNA, which served as the sequencing template. Sequencing was performed with immunoSEQ multiplex PCR; in TCRdb, only in-frame clones are kept and a portion is missing. The sample includes about 98,000 clones, 35% to 50% of them seen just once. The V end was cut by 5 bases, the J end by 9 bases, with 8 bases between. Per the germline V gene, CDR1 is SQVTM and CDR2 is ANQGSEA. The CDR3 consists of 10 residues. The specimen sequenced was CD4+ T cells sorted from blood. The V gene is TRBV29-1, the J gene TRBJ2-1; D remains ambiguous. This clonotype was obtained from a human donor with alopecia areata. The CDR3 nucleotides are TGCAGCGTTACCACGGGTGAGCAGTTCTTC. It encodes CSVTTGEQFF.